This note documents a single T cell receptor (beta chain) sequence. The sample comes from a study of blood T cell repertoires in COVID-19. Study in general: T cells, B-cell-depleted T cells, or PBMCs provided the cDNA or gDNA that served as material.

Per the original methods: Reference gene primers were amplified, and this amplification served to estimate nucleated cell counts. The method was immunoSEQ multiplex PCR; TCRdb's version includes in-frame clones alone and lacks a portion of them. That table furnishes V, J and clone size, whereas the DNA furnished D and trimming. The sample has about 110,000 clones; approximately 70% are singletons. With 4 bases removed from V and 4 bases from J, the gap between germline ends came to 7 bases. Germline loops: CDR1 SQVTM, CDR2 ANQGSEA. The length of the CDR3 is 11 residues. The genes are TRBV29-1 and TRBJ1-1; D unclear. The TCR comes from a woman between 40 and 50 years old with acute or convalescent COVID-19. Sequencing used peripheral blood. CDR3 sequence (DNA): TGCAGCGTTGGGCCGGGCACTGAAGCTTTCTTT. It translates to CSVGPGTEAFF.